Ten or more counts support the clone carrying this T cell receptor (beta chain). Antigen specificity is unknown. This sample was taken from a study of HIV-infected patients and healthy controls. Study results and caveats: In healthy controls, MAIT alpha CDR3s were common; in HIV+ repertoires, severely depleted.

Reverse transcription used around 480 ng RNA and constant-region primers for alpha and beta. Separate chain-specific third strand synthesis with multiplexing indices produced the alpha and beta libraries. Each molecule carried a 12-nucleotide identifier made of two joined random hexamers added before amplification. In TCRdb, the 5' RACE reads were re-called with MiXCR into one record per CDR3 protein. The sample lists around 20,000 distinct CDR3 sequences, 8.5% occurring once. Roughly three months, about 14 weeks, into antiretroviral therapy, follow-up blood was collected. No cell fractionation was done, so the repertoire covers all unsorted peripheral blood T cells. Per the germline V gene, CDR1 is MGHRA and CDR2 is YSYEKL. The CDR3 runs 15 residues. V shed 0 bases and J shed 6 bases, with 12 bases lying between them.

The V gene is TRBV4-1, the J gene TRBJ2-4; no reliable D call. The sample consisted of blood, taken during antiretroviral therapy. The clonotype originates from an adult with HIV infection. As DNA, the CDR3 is TGCGCCAGCAGCCAAGATGTCCTAGGACGAAACATTCAGTACTTC. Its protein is CASSQDVLGRNIQYF.